These T cell receptor beta chains were read from a single sample in a study of Graves' ophthalmopathy and Graves' hyperthyroidism. TCRdb ran MiXCR on the multiplex PCR reads and lists one entry per CDR3 protein. The data hold 660,000 or so distinct CDR3 sequences, with roughly 41% observed a single time. Sample: peripheral blood. The source is an adult man with Graves' ophthalmopathy. Each CDR3 is given with its conserved first and last residue. The D gene is left open where the match is weak. A clone size is listed for some rows: how often the clone was seen (once, few, many), or a class if it is expanded.

DNA,CDR3,V,D,J,size
TGTGCCAGCAGGACCGGGACAGTGAACACTGAAGCTTTCTTT,CASRTGTVNTEAFF,TRBV27,TRBD1,TRBJ1-1,-
TGTGCCAGCAGCCCAAGTGCGGGGGGGCTATCAGATACGCAGTATTTT,CASSPSAGGLSDTQYF,TRBV7-2,TRBD2,TRBJ2-3,-
TGTGCCAGCAGTGAACGTCTAGCGGGCGAGCAGTACTTC,CASSERLAGEQYF,TRBV2,TRBD2,TRBJ2-7,many
TGTGCCAGCAGCATGTACGGAAGCTCTAACTATGGCTACACCTTC,CASSMYGSSNYGYTF,TRBV11-1,-,TRBJ1-2,few
TGTGCCAGCAGTTTCATTAGCGGGGAGACTGAAGCTTTCTTT,CASSFISGETEAFF,TRBV3-1,-,TRBJ1-1,-
TGTGCCAGCAGCGTATTGCAGGGATCCGCCGGGGCCAACGTCCTGACTTTC,CASSVLQGSAGANVLTF,TRBV9,-,TRBJ2-6,-
TGTGCCAGCAGTACTAAGAGACGGGCCCAAGAGACCCAGTACTTC,CASSTKRRAQETQYF,TRBV6-6,-,TRBJ2-5,few
TGTGCCAGCAGCTCGACAGGGTGGGAGAACATTCAGTACTTC,CASSSTGWENIQYF,TRBV7-9,TRBD1,TRBJ2-4,-
TGCAGCGCCCTGGGGCCTGGAAACACCATATATTTT,CSALGPGNTIYF,TRBV29-1,-,TRBJ1-3,-
TGTGCCAGCAGCGTGGACGGAACGAGTTCTTTT,CASSVDGTSSF,TRBV7-9,-,TRBJ1-3,many
TGCAGCTTGGGAACTAGGAACTATGGCTACACCTTC,CSLGTRNYGYTF,TRBV29-1,-,TRBJ1-2,-
TGTGCCAGCAGTTCGGGACTGGCGAAAATTTTCCACTTT,CASSSGLAKIFHF,TRBV10-3,-,TRBJ1-6,-
TGTGCCAGCAGCCAAGGAACCGCGGGGCCCTCTGGAAACACCATATATTTT,CASSQGTAGPSGNTIYF,TRBV25-1,-,TRBJ1-3,-
TGCAGTGCTAGAGATCCTAGCGGGGGGGATGAGACCCAGTACTTC,CSARDPSGGDETQYF,TRBV20-1,TRBD2,TRBJ2-5,few
TGTGCCAGCAGTTTAATTGCGACAGGGGGCGATCAGCCCCAGCATTTT,CASSLIATGGDQPQHF,TRBV2,TRBD1,TRBJ1-5,-
TGCGCCAGCACCTTAGACAGGGTGAACACCATATATTTT,CASTLDRVNTIYF,TRBV4-3,TRBD1,TRBJ1-3,-
TGTGCCCATAGGGTGAGCTCCGGGGCCAACGTCCTGACTTTC,CAHRVSSGANVLTF,TRBV30,-,TRBJ2-6,-
TGTGCCAGCCATCCGACGTCATCGCTCGGCGAGCAGTACTTC,CASHPTSSLGEQYF,TRBV7-8,-,TRBJ2-7,many
TGTGCCATCAGTGCGGCAGTAAGCAATCAGCCCCACCATTTT,CAISAAVSNQPHHF,TRBV10-3,-,TRBJ1-5,-
TGTGCCAGCAGCTTAAGACCGGACGGGCCCCAGTACTTC,CASSLRPDGPQYF,TRBV7-3,-,TRBJ2-5,many
TGTGCCAGCGGCGTGGACAGGGTCTTACATCAGCCCCAGCATTTT,CASGVDRVLHQPQHF,TRBV25-1,TRBD1,TRBJ1-5,many
TGTGCCAGCAGCGTAGAACAGACCTATGGCTACACCTTC,CASSVEQTYGYTF,TRBV9,-,TRBJ1-2,many
TGTGCCAGCAGCGCGGGACAGGCCCAGCATTTT,CASSAGQAQHF,TRBV7-3,TRBD1,TRBJ1-5,-
TGTGCCAGCAGTCCTTACTCAGGGTTCCACTCTGGGGCCAACGTCCTGACTTTC,CASSPYSGFHSGANVLTF,TRBV25-1,-,TRBJ2-6,once
TGTGCCATCAGGGAGGGGGGGACTAATGAAAAACTGTTTTTT,CAIREGGTNEKLFF,TRBV10-3,-,TRBJ1-4,-
TGTGCCATCAGTGAGTCGTGGGCCGCGAACACCGGGGAGCTGTTTTTT,CAISESWAANTGELFF,TRBV10-3,-,TRBJ2-2,many
TGCGCCAGCAGCTTGGACAGGGGGACTTTCAAGCCCAACACTGAAGCTTTCTTT,CASSLDRGTFKPNTEAFF,TRBV5-1,TRBD1,TRBJ1-1,many
TGTGCCAGCAGTTACTTGGTAACTGAAGCTTTCTTT,CASSYLVTEAFF,TRBV6-6,-,TRBJ1-1,few
TGCGCCAGCAGCCAACCACCGGGACAGGGTGAAACTGAAGCTTTCTTT,CASSQPPGQGETEAFF,TRBV5-1,TRBD1,TRBJ1-1,-
TGTGCCAGCAGTGAGGAGCTAGCGGGAGCCCAAGAGACCCAGTACTTC,CASSEELAGAQETQYF,TRBV2,TRBD2,TRBJ2-5,-
TGTGCCAGCTCACCAGTCCGGGGGGACACCGGGGAGCTGTTTTTT,CASSPVRGDTGELFF,TRBV25-1,TRBD2,TRBJ2-2,-
TGTGCCAGCAGCCTTGACAGGTTCAATCAGCCCCAGCATTTT,CASSLDRFNQPQHF,TRBV7-8,-,TRBJ1-5,many
TGTGCCATCAGTGCCGACATGAGCTTGAACACTGAAGCTTTCTTT,CAISADMSLNTEAFF,TRBV10-3,-,TRBJ1-1,-
TGCGCCAGCAGCATCGATCCGGGACAGGGGAGCTATGGCTACACCTTC,CASSIDPGQGSYGYTF,TRBV5-1,TRBD1,TRBJ1-2,-
TGTGCCAGCAGCTTGTGGGGGCGCGGGGATTCCTACGAGCAGTACTTC,CASSLWGRGDSYEQYF,TRBV7-8,-,TRBJ2-7,few
TGTGCCAGTTCTCGGGACTCCCGGGTAGATACGCAGTATTTT,CASSRDSRVDTQYF,TRBV19,-,TRBJ2-3,few
TGTGCCAGCAGCTTCGGGACGCTGGCCTACGAGCAGTACTTC,CASSFGTLAYEQYF,TRBV7-9,-,TRBJ2-7,-
TGCAGTGCTACCCCCCTGGACAGGTCCGAAGCTTTCTTT,CSATPLDRSEAFF,TRBV20-1,TRBD1,TRBJ1-1,many
TGCAGTTTTAGGCAGCAACCAACTGAAGCTTTCTTT,CSFRQQPTEAFF,TRBV29-1,-,TRBJ1-1,-
TGTGCTAGCAGCTTAAGGGGCGGGCCCGCTGAAGCTTTCTTT,CASSLRGGPAEAFF,TRBV7-7,-,TRBJ1-1,-
TGTGCCACTACACAGGGGGCGGGTACTGAAGCTTTCTTT,CATTQGAGTEAFF,TRBV10-3,TRBD1,TRBJ1-1,many
TGTGCCAGTAGTACCATGGGGGGAGGGAAGAACACTGAAGCTTTCTTT,CASSTMGGGKNTEAFF,TRBV19,-,TRBJ1-1,many
TGTGCCAGCAGTGGGGGGGGATCCGACTATGGCTACACCTTC,CASSGGGSDYGYTF,TRBV7-9,-,TRBJ1-2,few
TGTGCCAGCTCACCAGGGACAGGGGGTATTCAGCCCCAGCATTTT,CASSPGTGGIQPQHF,TRBV12-3/TRBV12-4,TRBD1,TRBJ1-5,few
TGTGCCACCAGTGATTTCCATGGGGTATCTAGCACAGATACGCAGTATTTT,CATSDFHGVSSTDTQYF,TRBV24-1,-,TRBJ2-3,-
TGCAGCGTTGAAGCCACCACGTACAATGAGCAGTTCTTC,CSVEATTYNEQFF,TRBV29-1,-,TRBJ2-1,-
TGTGCCATCGGGGACAGGGATGATCAGCCCCAGCATTTT,CAIGDRDDQPQHF,TRBV10-3,TRBD1,TRBJ1-5,-
TGTGCCAGCAGTTACGGGGGGGACAGGAAAGCTTTCTTT,CASSYGGDRKAFF,TRBV6-6,TRBD1,TRBJ1-1,few
TGTGCCAGCAGTCACAACAGACTAGCGTCCTACAATGAGCAGTTCTTC,CASSHNRLASYNEQFF,TRBV7-9,TRBD2,TRBJ2-1,-
TGTGCCAGCAGTTTCCTAGGGGGACAGAGCTCGAATCAGCCCCAGCATTTT,CASSFLGGQSSNQPQHF,TRBV7-2,TRBD1,TRBJ1-5,many
TGTGCCAGCAGTGAAGCTAAGGGCAGGGATGGCTACACCTTC,CASSEAKGRDGYTF,TRBV6-5,-,TRBJ1-2,few
TGTGCCAGCAGCTCCCCGGACGGAAGCTACACCTTC,CASSSPDGSYTF,TRBV7-9,-,TRBJ1-2,many
TGTGCCAGCAGCAGCTCTAATGAAAAACTGTTTTTT,CASSSSNEKLFF,TRBV7-9,-,TRBJ1-4,many
TGTGCCAGCACAAAGGCTGCCTCACCCCTCCACTTT,CASTKAASPLHF,TRBV12-3/TRBV12-4,-,TRBJ1-6,many
TGTGCCACCAGTGCCGGGAGTGGAGGTTCCGGGGAGCTGTTTTTT,CATSAGSGGSGELFF,TRBV24-1,-,TRBJ2-2,many